One and the same sample provided the 11 T cell receptor beta chains below, sequenced in a study of blood T cell repertoires in COVID-19. Assay used: immunoSEQ multiplex PCR; TCRdb lists only in-frame clones, some missing. The table has more than 300,000 clones, more than 70% seen once. The sample consisted of PBMCs or T cells enriched from blood (not recorded which). These receptors originate from a middle-aged man in a cohort exposed to, infected with or recovered from COVID-19 (not recorded which).

The CDR3 sequence: CASSSSLTDTQYF. CDR3 DNA: TGCGCCAGCAGCTCCAGTCTCACAGATACGCAGTATTTT. V is TRBV5-1 and J is TRBJ2-3; no reliable D call. In germline, CDR1 is SGHRS, CDR2 YFSETQ. V lost 3 bases, J lost 2 bases, and 7 bases lay in between. The CDR3 has 13 residues.

The J gene is TRBJ2-2, the V gene TRBV9, with 7 positions matching TRBD1. CDR1 is SGDLS, CDR2 YYNGEE, per germline. This CDR3 has 17 residues. V dropped 6 bases and J dropped 1; count of bases not matched to a gene: 12. The CDR3 DNA follows: TGTGCCAGCAACACAGGGGCTCAAAGCCTGAACACCGGGGAGCTGTTTTTT. Translated, it gives CASNTGAQSLNTGELFF.

The V and J genes are TRBV2 and TRBJ2-7; D perhaps matches TRBD1 (6 bases). There are 14 residues in the CDR3. CDR1 and CDR2 from the germline V gene are SNHLY and FYNNEI. V was clipped by 7 bases and J by 0 bases, with 13 bases between them. CDR3 sequence (DNA): TGTGCCAGCACGGGTCAGGGGACCTCCTACGAGCAGTACTTC. Translating it yields CASTGQGTSYEQYF.

The gene calls are TRBV5-1 and TRBJ2-7; 7 positions match TRBD1. Germline V gene lookup returns CDR1 SGHRS and CDR2 YFSETQ. This CDR3 comprises 15 residues. Trimming removed 0 bases from V and 2 bases from J; junction bases left unmatched: 5. Written as DNA, the CDR3 is TGCGCCAGCAGCTTGGAAAGGGGGCCCACCTACGAGCAGTACTTC. Translated, it gives CASSLERGPTYEQYF. The entire variable domain, with the rest obtained from reference TRBV5-1 and TRBJ2-7, is as follows: KAGVTQTPRYLIKTRGQQVTLSCSPISGHRSVSWYQQTPGQGLQFLFEYFSETQRNKGNFPGRFSGRQFSNSRSEMNVSTLELGDSALYLCASSLERGPTYEQYFGPGTRLTVT.

This chain uses TRBV9 with TRBJ2-3, with 11 bases that match TRBD1. Germline V gives CDR1 SGDLS, CDR2 YYNGEE. The ends lost 3 bases at V and 5 bases at J; junction bases unmatched: 11. The CDR3 is 17 amino acids. The CDR3 here is CASSEGDRGLVGDTQYF. CDR3 DNA: TGTGCCAGCAGCGAGGGGGACAGGGGGTTGGTGGGAGATACGCAGTATTTT.

This clone was observed a few times. This chain joins TRBV11-1 and TRBJ2-7, with TRBD2 matching 8 bases. Germline CDR1 is SGHAT and CDR2 is FQDESV (reference sequence). The length of the CDR3 is 14 residues. V lost 4 bases to trimming and J lost 0 bases; unmatched junction nucleotides: 2. The CDR3 sequence: CASSSGTSSYEQYF. CDR3 DNA sequence: TGTGCCAGCAGCTCCGGGACTAGCTCCTACGAGCAGTACTTC.

This clone was seen just once. This sequence joins TRBV5-4 and TRBJ1-6; 7 positions match TRBD1. The V and J ends lost 0 bases and 7 bases, in that order; junction bases with no gene match: 4. CDR1 is SGHNT, CDR2 YYREEE, per germline (reference sequence). The CDR3 is 15 amino acids. The CDR3 sequence is CASSLVQGKNSPLHF. Here the CDR3 DNA reads TGTGCCAGCAGCTTGGTACAGGGGAAAAATTCACCCCTCCACTTT.

This rearrangement joins TRBV5-4 to TRBJ1-2; 7 nucleotides align to TRBD1. The CDR3 is 15 amino acids. Germline V gene data show CDR1 as SGHNT and CDR2 as YYREEE (reference sequence). The ends lost 1 base at V and 2 bases at J; junction bases unmatched: 5. The CDR3 DNA is TGTGCCAGCAGCTTGTCGAACAGGGGAAACTATGGCTACACCTTC. Translating gives CASSLSNRGNYGYTF.

This clone has just one count. V is TRBV5-6 and J is TRBJ2-3; 11 positions match TRBD2. The CDR3 length is 18 residues. The germline V gene encodes CDR1 SGHDT and CDR2 YYEEEE. V was pared by 4 bases and J by 0 bases, with 10 bases of the junction left unmatched. CDR3 nucleotides: TGTGCCAGCAGCCCCCCTAGCGGGAGGACTCTTAGCACAGATACGCAGTATTTT. It yields the protein CASSPPSGRTLSTDTQYF.

The rearrangement uses TRBV5-1 and TRBJ2-5; 7 positions agree with TRBD1. The germline CDR1 and CDR2 sequences are SGHRS and YFSETQ. The CDR3 spans 15 residues. V shed 0 bases, J shed 2 bases, and the junction held 4 bases outside the gene matches. The CDR3 protein is CASSLGPGQQETQYF. CDR3 DNA sequence: TGCGCCAGCAGCTTGGGGCCGGGACAGCAAGAGACCCAGTACTTC.

This clone turned up a few times. Other DNA sequences from this sample encode an identical CDR3 as well. The rearrangement uses TRBV7-2 and TRBJ2-7; 12 bases fit TRBD2. CDR1 and CDR2 from the germline V gene are SGHTA and FQGNSA. V trimming: 5 bases; J trimming: 3 bases; junction bases outside the gene matches: 2. The CDR3 runs 14 residues. The CDR3 DNA reads TGTGCCAGCAGCCGGACTAGCGGGATCTACGAGCAGTACTTC. Translated, it gives CASSRTSGIYEQYF.